The 2 T cell receptor beta chains below come from one sample, sequenced in a study of T cells in Graves' hyperthyroidism and ophthalmopathy. Amplification targeted TCR beta CDR3 regions from RNA transcripts. A set of HTBI primers served as the primers for a first-round RT-PCR of the TCR CDR3. MiXCR, applied by TCRdb to the multiplex PCR reads, yields one record per CDR3 protein. Of a few hundred thousand distinct CDR3 sequences listed, about half were seen once; the top ten hold roughly 7.7%. The specimen was peripheral blood or thyroid tissue (not recorded which). All receptors derive from a woman in her late teens or twenties with Graves' hyperthyroidism.

This clonotype occurred many times. The chain recombines TRBV7-2 with TRBJ2-7; tentatively, D is TRBD2 (6 bases). V lost 1 base and J 3 bases, leaving 13 bases between the germline ends. CDR3 length equals 15 residues. The germline V gene encodes CDR1 SGHTA and CDR2 FQGNSA. DNA of the CDR3: TGTGCCAGCAGCTTAGGTGGAGGGTACTACTACGAGCAGTACTTC. It is translated as CASSLGGGYYYEQYF.

This clonotype was recorded many times. V usage is TRBV6-1 and J usage is TRBJ1-1; D is unclear. The germline gives CDR1 MNHNS, CDR2 SASEGT. This CDR3 comprises 12 residues. Deletions cut 6 bases from V and 10 bases from J, with 15 bases between. The chain's CDR3 is CASSHPRFGAFF. For the CDR3, the DNA is TGTGCCAGCAGCCACCCGAGGTTCGGAGCTTTCTTT.